The clone carrying this TCR beta chain showed up just a few times. Its specificity is unknown. Germline values: CDR1 SGHTA, CDR2 FQGNSA. The CDR3 is 14 amino acids. The germline V and J ends were trimmed by 3 bases and 4 bases, with 12 bases remaining between them. This specimen belongs to a study of T-cell memory formation after mild COVID-19. TCRdb redid the calling of the 5' RACE reads with MiXCR, one entry per CDR3 protein. Among roughly 160,000 distinct CDR3 sequences listed, 10% to 15% were seen once. General study results and limits: Contracting CD4+ clones were located mainly in CM and EM, and CD8+ clones in EMRA.

The receptor was derived from a man aged 18-30 years who had mild COVID-19 (a few samples of this study predate the infection). Cell type and time point are not known. The rearrangement uses TRBV7-2 and TRBJ1-1, with TRBD1 as a possible D gene (6 bases). The sequencing input was PBMCs or a T cell subset sorted from them (not recorded which). The CDR3 loop is CASSFRGGGTEAFF. CDR3 nucleotide sequence: TGTGCCAGCAGCTTTAGGGGAGGGGGCACTGAAGCTTTCTTT.